Listed here is a single T cell receptor (beta chain). The read comes to an end 3 residues before the CDR3 does, leaving the germline J gene to fill in the end. The CDR3 is 19 amino acids. V was clipped by 1 base and J by 5 bases; unmatched bases: 10. CDR1 and CDR2 from the germline V gene are SGHRS and YFSETQ. The data were produced by immunoSEQ multiplex PCR, yet TCRdb's version contains in-frame clones alone and is incomplete. This sample's table reports about 14,000 clones. The sample belongs to a study of T cells in women clearing cervical HPV infection. At the level of the study: HLA type could not be excluded as a confounder.

The receptor was isolated from a woman aged 18 to 75 with a cervical HPV16 infection that either progressed to CIN3+ or cleared (not recorded which). Sequences were obtained from blood buffy coat. The chain has TRBV5-1 and TRBJ2-1, with 15 bases identical to TRBD2. The CDR3 protein is CASSLYGLAGGPGNNEQFF. The CDR3 DNA, read in part, is TGCGCCAGCAGCTTGTACGGACTAGCGGGGGGGCCGGGTAACAATGAG. Together with reference TRBV5-1 and TRBJ2-1, the CDR3 gives the full variable domain: KAGVTQTPRYLIKTRGQQVTLSCSPISGHRSVSWYQQTPGQGLQFLFEYFSETQRNKGNFPGRFSGRQFSNSRSEMNVSTLELGDSALYLCASSLYGLAGGPGNNEQFFGPGTRLTVL.